What follows are 2 T cell receptor beta chains derived from one specimen sequenced in a study of blood T cell repertoires in COVID-19. Libraries were prepared by immunoSEQ multiplex PCR; TCRdb keeps only in-frame clonotypes and omits some of them. The sample yields 60,000 to 90,000 clones, roughly 80% seen once. Source material: peripheral blood. The receptors come from a man aged 60-69 years with active or convalescent COVID-19.

The CDR3 DNA reads as TGTGCCAGCAGCGGGGGAGGGGGTAGCAATCAGCCCCAGCATTTT. It translates to CASSGGGGSNQPQHF. The chain combines TRBV7-9 with TRBJ1-5, with D perhaps matching TRBD1 (6 bases). V was trimmed by 5 bases and J by 0 bases, leaving 11 bases between them. Germline V gene lookup returns CDR1 SEHNR and CDR2 FQNEAQ (reference sequence). The CDR3 is 15 residues long. Full variable domain (rest looked up from reference TRBV7-9 and TRBJ1-5): DTGVSQNPRHKITKRGQNVTFRCDPISEHNRLYWYRQTLGQGPEFLTYFQNEAQLEKSRLLSDRFSAERPKGSFSTLEIQRTEQGDSAMYLCASSGGGGSNQPQHFGDGTRLSIL.

The sample holds a few counts of this clone. The CDR3 coding sequence is TGTGCCAGCAGCCCCCCGCTAACTCCCAGGAACACCATATATTTT. This sequence encodes CASSPPLTPRNTIYF. J is TRBJ1-3 and V is TRBV3-1 (or the pseudogene TRBV3-2); D is unclear. Per germline, CDR1 LGHDT and CDR2 YNNKEL (reference sequence). The V end lost 4 bases, the J end lost 7 bases, and 17 bases lay between the germline ends. CDR3 length: 15 residues.